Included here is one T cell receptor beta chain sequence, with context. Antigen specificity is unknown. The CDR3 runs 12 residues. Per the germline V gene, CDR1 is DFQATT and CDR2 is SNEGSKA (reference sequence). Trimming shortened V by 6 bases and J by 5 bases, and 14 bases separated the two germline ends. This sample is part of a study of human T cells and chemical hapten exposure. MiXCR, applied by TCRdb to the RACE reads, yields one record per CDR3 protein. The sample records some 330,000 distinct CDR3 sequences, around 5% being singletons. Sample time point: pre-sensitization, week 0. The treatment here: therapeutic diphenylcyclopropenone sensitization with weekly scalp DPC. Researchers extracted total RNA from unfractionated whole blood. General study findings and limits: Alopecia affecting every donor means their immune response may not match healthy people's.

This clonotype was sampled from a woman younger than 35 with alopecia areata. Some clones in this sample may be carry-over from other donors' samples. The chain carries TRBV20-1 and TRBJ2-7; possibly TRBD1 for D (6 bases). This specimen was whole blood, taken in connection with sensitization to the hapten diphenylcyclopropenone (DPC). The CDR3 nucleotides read TGCAGTGCCATACAGGGATCTAACGAGCAGTACTTC. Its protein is CSAIQGSNEQYF.